This T cell receptor beta chain was found in a study of T cell responses to AZD1222 COVID-19 vaccine. Points from the study as a whole: The donor group comprised mostly white British people and more females; the analysis possibly underestimated clonal diversity.

Trimming removed 6 bases from V and 4 bases from J, with 19 bases in between. The CDR3 contains 16 residues. Germline V gene data show CDR1 as MNHEY and CDR2 as SVGEGT. As to this clone: Its antigen is unknown.

Here immunoSEQ multiplex PCR was the method, and the copy in TCRdb shows in-frame clones only, minus some. The sample holds about 72,000 clones, roughly 84% seen once. Sequencing was performed on peripheral blood, taken on day 0 of AZD1222 vaccination. This chain joins TRBV6-2 or TRBV6-3 and TRBJ1-5, with a weak D call TRBD1 (5 bases). The origin of this receptor is an adult in good health. The CDR3 loop is CASSPPGRRGNQPQHF. CDR3 nucleotides: TGTGCCAGCAGCCCACCGGGACGGCGCGGTAATCAGCCCCAGCATTTT.